Listed below are T cell receptor beta chains from one sample, sequenced in a study of T cell repertoires in cytomegalovirus infection. TCRdb ran MiXCR on the reads and lists one entry per CDR3 protein. The sample holds approximately 170,000 distinct CDR3 sequences, roughly 18% seen once. Sequenced material: CD8+ T cells from PBMCs. The source of these receptors is a human donor in good health (CMV status not recorded). Some clones in this sample may be carry-over from other donors' samples. CDR3s include the opening cysteine and the closing phenylalanine or tryptophan. D genes are given only for firm matches. Some rows mark clone size as missing; the rest say once, few, many or name a class of expanded clone.

TRBV7-6	NA	TRBJ2-5	TRBD2	TGTGCCAGCCACGGGGGGGGAGGAGAGACCCAGTACTTC	CASHGGGGETQYF
TRBV25-1	NA	TRBJ1-1	NA	TGTGCCAGCAGTGTGGAACGGTCAGCGAACACTGAAGCTTTCTTT	CASSVERSANTEAFF
TRBV15	few	TRBJ2-3	NA	TGTGCCACCAGCCCCTTCGTCCCAGATACGCAGTATTTT	CATSPFVPDTQYF
TRBV19	few	TRBJ1-5	NA	TGTGCCAGTAGTATACTGGGGACAAGCAATCAGCCCCAGCATTTT	CASSILGTSNQPQHF
TRBV12-3/TRBV12-4	few	TRBJ1-2	NA	TGTGCCAGCAGTAACTGGACGGTCCTGGGCTACACCTTC	CASSNWTVLGYTF
TRBV27	NA	TRBJ1-5	TRBD1	TGTGCCAGCAGTTTATACAGGGGTGATCAGCCCCAGCATTTT	CASSLYRGDQPQHF
TRBV7-8	NA	TRBJ2-7	TRBD2	TGTGCCAGCAGCTTAGGGGGGAGGGGAAGCGAGCAGTACTTC	CASSLGGRGSEQYF
TRBV27	NA	TRBJ1-4	NA	TGTGCCAGCAGTTCCATGGGTCCTAATGAAAAACTGTTTTTT	CASSSMGPNEKLFF
TRBV7-9	many	TRBJ2-7	NA	TGTGCCAGCAGCTTATATCGGGGCAGGGACCACGAGCAGTACTTC	CASSLYRGRDHEQYF
TRBV7-8	NA	TRBJ2-2	NA	TGTGCCAGCAGCCTTCCAGGGGCCAACACCGGGGAGCTGTTTTTT	CASSLPGANTGELFF
TRBV7-9	few	TRBJ2-6	TRBD2	TGTGCCAGCAGCCCCCCGGGGGGGCACTCTGGGGCCAACGTCCTGACTTTC	CASSPPGGHSGANVLTF
TRBV12-3/TRBV12-4	NA	TRBJ2-3	TRBD2	TGTGCCAGCAGTGCATCTAGCGGGGGCACAGATACGCAGTATTTT	CASSASSGGTDTQYF
TRBV2	few	TRBJ2-7	NA	TGTGCCAGCAGCTGGGACGGTTTCTCCTACGAGCAGTACTTC	CASSWDGFSYEQYF
TRBV4-3	NA	TRBJ2-7	NA	TGCGCCAGCAGCCAAGTAGACCTATCCTACGAGCAGTACTTC	CASSQVDLSYEQYF
TRBV7-9	NA	TRBJ1-1	NA	TGTGCCAGCAGCTTAGTGGCGGGCGGACTCACTGAAGCTTTCTTT	CASSLVAGGLTEAFF
TRBV12-3/TRBV12-4	few	TRBJ2-7	TRBD2	TGTGCCAGCAGCTCTACTAGCGAAGGATACGAGCAGTACTTC	CASSSTSEGYEQYF
TRBV28	few	TRBJ2-2	NA	TGTGCCAGCAGTTTTCCCAGGTTCCCTGGCGGGGAGCTGTTTTTT	CASSFPRFPGGELFF